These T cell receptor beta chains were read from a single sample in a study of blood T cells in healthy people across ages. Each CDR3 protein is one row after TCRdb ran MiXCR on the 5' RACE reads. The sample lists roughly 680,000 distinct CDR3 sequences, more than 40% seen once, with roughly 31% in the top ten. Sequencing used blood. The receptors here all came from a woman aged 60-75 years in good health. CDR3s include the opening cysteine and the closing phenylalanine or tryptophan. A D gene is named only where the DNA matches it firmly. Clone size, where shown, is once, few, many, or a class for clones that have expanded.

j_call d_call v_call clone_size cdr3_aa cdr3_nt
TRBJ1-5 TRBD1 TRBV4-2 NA CASSQDLQGGQPQHF TGTGCCAGCAGCCAAGATTTACAGGGGGGTCAGCCCCAGCATTTT
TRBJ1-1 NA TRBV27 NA CASSPREGGTEAFF TGTGCCAGCAGTCCCAGGGAGGGGGGCACTGAAGCTTTCTTT
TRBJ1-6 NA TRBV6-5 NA CASSSGQQNSPLHF TGTGCCAGCAGTTCAGGACAGCAGAATTCACCCCTCCACTTT
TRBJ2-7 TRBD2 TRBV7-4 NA CASRNGEREGPLKDEQYF TGTGCCAGCAGAAACGGGGAGAGGGAGGGGCCCCTTAAGGACGAGCAGTACTTC
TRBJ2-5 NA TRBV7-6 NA CASSADLRGQETQYF TGTGCCAGCAGCGCGGACCTGAGGGGGCAAGAGACCCAGTACTTC
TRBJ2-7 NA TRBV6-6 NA CASSYSGLAGYEQYF TGTGCCAGCAGTTACTCAGGTCTGGCCGGGTACGAGCAGTACTTC
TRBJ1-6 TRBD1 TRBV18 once CASSRQGSTNSPLHF TGTGCCAGCTCAAGACAGGGTAGTACGAATTCACCCCTCCACTTT
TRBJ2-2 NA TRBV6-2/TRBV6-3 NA CASRIYGQGTGELFF TGTGCCAGCAGGATATACGGGCAGGGCACCGGGGAGCTGTTTTTT
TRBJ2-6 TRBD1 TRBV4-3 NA CASSPGQTSSGANVLTF TGCGCCAGCAGCCCGGGACAGACAAGCTCTGGGGCCAACGTCCTGACTTTC
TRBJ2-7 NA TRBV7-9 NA CASSQPYRGQIQYF TGTGCCAGCAGCCAACCTTACCGGGGTCAAATTCAGTACTTC
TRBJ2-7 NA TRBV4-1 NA CASSQEEKIYEQYF TGCGCCAGCAGCCAAGAGGAAAAGATTTACGAGCAGTACTTC
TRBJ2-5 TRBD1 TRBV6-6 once CASSRTGEETQYF TGTGCCAGCAGTCGGACAGGGGAAGAGACCCAGTACTTC
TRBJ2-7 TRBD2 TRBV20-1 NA CSAGGTSGDYEQYF TGCAGTGCTGGGGGGACTAGCGGGGACTACGAGCAGTACTTC
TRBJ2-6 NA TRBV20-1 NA CSASDSGANVLTF TGCAGTGCTAGCGACTCTGGGGCCAACGTCCTGACTTTC
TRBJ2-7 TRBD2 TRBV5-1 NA CASSLGTSGTYNEQYF TGCGCCAGCAGCTTGGGGACTAGCGGGACCTACAATGAGCAGTACTTC
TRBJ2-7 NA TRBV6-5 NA CASRRKAGKEYEQYF TGTGCCAGCAGGAGGAAAGCCGGAAAGGAATACGAGCAGTACTTC
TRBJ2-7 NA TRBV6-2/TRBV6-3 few CASSGHNSYEQYF TGTGCCAGCAGTGGACACAACTCCTACGAGCAGTACTTC
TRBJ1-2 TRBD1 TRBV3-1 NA CASSQEKGASYTF TGTGCCAGCAGCCAAGAAAAGGGGGCGAGCTACACCTTC
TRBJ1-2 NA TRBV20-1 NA CSARVVEDYGYTF TGCAGTGCTAGAGTTGTGGAGGACTATGGCTACACCTTC
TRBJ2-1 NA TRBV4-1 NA CASRSSPGLRNEQFF TGCGCCAGCAGGTCCTCTCCGGGACTTCGCAATGAGCAGTTCTTC
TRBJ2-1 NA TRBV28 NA CANSLENSYNEQFF TGTGCCAACAGTTTAGAAAATTCCTACAATGAGCAGTTCTTC
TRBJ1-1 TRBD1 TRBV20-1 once CSARGGDRGRLTVEAFF TGCAGTGCTAGAGGAGGGGACAGGGGAAGGTTAACCGTTGAAGCTTTCTTT
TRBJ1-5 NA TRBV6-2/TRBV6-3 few CASTLLGNQPQHF TGTGCCAGCACCCTGCTTGGCAATCAGCCCCAGCATTTT
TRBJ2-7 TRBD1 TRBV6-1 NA CASSEIRDRAYEQYF TGTGCCAGCAGTGAAATCCGGGACAGGGCCTACGAGCAGTACTTC
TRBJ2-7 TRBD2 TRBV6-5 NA CASSYSFSGSSLYEQYF TGTGCCAGCAGTTACTCGTTTAGCGGGAGTTCCCTCTACGAGCAGTACTTC
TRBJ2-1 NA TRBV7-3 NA CASSLNGRWGDEQFF TGTGCCAGCAGCTTAAATGGCCGCTGGGGCGATGAGCAGTTCTTC
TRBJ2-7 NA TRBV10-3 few CAISPSFYEQYF TGTGCCATATCTCCTAGCTTCTACGAGCAGTACTTC
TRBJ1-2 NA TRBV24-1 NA CATSAAGNYGYTF TGTGCCACCAGTGCCGCAGGGAACTATGGCTACACCTTC
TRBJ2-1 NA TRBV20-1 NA CSARPLRGGSYNGQFF TGCAGTGCTAGACCGCTTCGCGGGGGCTCCTACAATGGGCAGTTCTTC
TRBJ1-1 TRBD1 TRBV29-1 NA CSVVSGGVSGEAFF TGCAGCGTTGTCTCAGGGGGCGTGAGTGGTGAAGCTTTCTTT
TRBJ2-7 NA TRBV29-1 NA CSVTSDRQFYKQYF TGCAGCGTTACCTCAGACAGGCAGTTCTACAAGCAGTACTTC
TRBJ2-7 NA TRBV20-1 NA CSARPLGTLSYNEQYF TGCAGTGCTAGACCACTTGGGACACTCTCCTACAATGAGCAGTACTTC
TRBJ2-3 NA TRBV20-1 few CSARFSDSIADTQYF TGCAGTGCTAGATTTTCGGACTCCATCGCAGATACGCAGTATTTT
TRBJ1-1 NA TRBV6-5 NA CASSYRGGRAGVDLNTEAFF TGTGCCAGCAGTTACCGAGGGGGGCGGGCGGGTGTAGACTTGAACACTGAAGCTTTCTTT
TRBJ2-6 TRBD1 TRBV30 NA CARDRDSGANVLTF TGTGCCAGGGACAGGGACTCTGGGGCCAACGTCCTGACTTTC
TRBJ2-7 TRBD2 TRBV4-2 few CASSQDRLAGGSEQYF TGTGCCAGCAGCCAAGACCGACTAGCGGGAGGGAGCGAGCAGTACTTC
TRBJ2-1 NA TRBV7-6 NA CASGSSSYNEQFF TGTGCCAGTGGCTCCAGCTCCTACAATGAGCAGTTCTTC
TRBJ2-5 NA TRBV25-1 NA CASSDLYNQETQYF TGTGCCAGCAGTGATCTATACAACCAAGAGACCCAGTACTTC
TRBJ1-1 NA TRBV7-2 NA CASSSPQGRTEAFF TGTGCCAGCAGCTCCCCTCAGGGTAGAACTGAAGCTTTCTTT
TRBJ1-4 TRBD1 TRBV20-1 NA CSARDGTGGNEKLFF TGCAGTGCTAGAGATGGTACAGGGGGGAATGAAAAACTGTTTTTT
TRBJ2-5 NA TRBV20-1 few CSARETVPETQYF TGCAGTGCTAGAGAGACTGTTCCGGAGACCCAGTACTTC
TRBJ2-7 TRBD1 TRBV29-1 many CSARTGSTYEQYF TGCAGCGCAAGGACAGGATCAACCTACGAGCAGTACTTC
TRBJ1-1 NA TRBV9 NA CASSVSRHTEAFF TGTGCCAGCAGCGTATCTAGGCATACTGAAGCTTTCTTT